A single sample gave rise to the 3 T cell receptor beta chains below, sequenced in a study of blood T cell repertoires in COVID-19. The table came from immunoSEQ multiplex PCR; TCRdb's copy has only in-frame clones and leaves some out. This repertoire shows around 250,000 clones, 86% found once; its top ten account for approximately 2.1%. The sample taken for sequencing was PBMCs or T cells enriched from blood (not recorded which). The receptor source for this set is a woman between 45 and 65 years old who had recovered from COVID-19.

The chain employs TRBV19 and TRBJ1-4; tentatively, D is TRBD1 (5 bases). Trimming left V 6 bases short and J 0 bases short, with 17 bases between. The CDR3 extends over 17 amino acids. Germline assignment: CDR1 LNHDA and CDR2 SQIVND (reference sequence). As DNA, the CDR3 is TGTGCCAGTAGCCGCAAGGGGCCAGCAGCAACTAATGAAAAACTGTTTTTT. Translating gives CASSRKGPAATNEKLFF.

This rearrangement joins TRBV18 to TRBJ1-2; 9 nucleotides match TRBD1. The CDR3 spans 16 residues. Germline V gene sequence: CDR1 KGHSH, CDR2 LQKENI. With 4 bases clipped from V and 8 bases from J, the junction kept 14 bases outside the gene matches. For the CDR3, the DNA is TGTGCCAGCTCACTGGGCGAACAGGGGGCTGTTGAGGGCTACACCTTC. Encoded protein: CASSLGEQGAVEGYTF.

The chain joins TRBV5-4 to TRBJ2-7, with D maybe TRBD2 (6 bases). This CDR3 is 12 amino acids long. CDR1 and CDR2 from the germline V gene are SGHNT and YYREEE (reference sequence). The ends were cut back, 1 base at V and 6 bases at J, with 8 bases in the middle. The CDR3 loop is CASSLIGGEQYF. The CDR3 DNA reads as TGTGCCAGCAGCTTGATCGGGGGCGAGCAGTACTTC.